This T cell receptor beta chain derives from a study of T cells in narcolepsy. Here immunoSEQ multiplex PCR was the method, and the copy in TCRdb shows in-frame clones only, minus some. The sample has approximately 38,000 clones; about nine tenths are singletons. Trimming left V 3 bases short and J 0 bases short, with 15 bases between. The CDR3 is 17 amino acids. CDR1 and CDR2 from the germline V gene are SGHTA and FQGNSA. Study-wide points: Some memory CD4+ repertoires had no autoreactive clone sequences. Comparing one patient's CSF and blood CD4+ clonotypes highlighted HCRT- and TRIB2-specific autoreactive clonotypes. Healthy controls reportedly lacked the autoreactive clonotypes serially found in patients' blood.

As to this clone: Antigen: not known.

Source material: CD45RA- memory CD4+ T cells from PBMCs. The chain combines TRBV7-2 with TRBJ1-3; no reliable D call. The origin of this receptor is a human donor with narcolepsy. The CDR3 nucleotides are TGTGCCAGCAGCTTGTCCCCTCGTCCCAGCTCTGGAAACACCATATATTTT. Residues: CASSLSPRPSSGNTIYF. Supplemented by reference TRBV7-2 and TRBJ1-3, the full variable domain reads GAGVSQSPSNKVTEKGKDVELRCDPISGHTALYWYRQSLGQGLEFLIYFQGNSAPDKSGLPSDRFSAERTGGSVSTLTIQRTQQEDSAVYLCASSLSPRPSSGNTIYFGEGSWLTVV.